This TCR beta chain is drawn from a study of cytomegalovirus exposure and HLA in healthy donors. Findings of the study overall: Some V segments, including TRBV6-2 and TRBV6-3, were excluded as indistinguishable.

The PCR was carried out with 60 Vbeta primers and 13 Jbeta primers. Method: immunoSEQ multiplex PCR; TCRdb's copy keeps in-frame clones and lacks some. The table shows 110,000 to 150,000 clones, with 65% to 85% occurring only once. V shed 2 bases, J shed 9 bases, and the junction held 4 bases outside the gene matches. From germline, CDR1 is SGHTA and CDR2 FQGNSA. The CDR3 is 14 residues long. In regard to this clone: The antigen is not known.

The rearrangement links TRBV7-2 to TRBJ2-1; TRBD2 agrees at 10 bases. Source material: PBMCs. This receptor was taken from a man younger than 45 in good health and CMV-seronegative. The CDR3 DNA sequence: TGTGCCAGCAGCTTAACTAGCGGGAACGTTGAGCAGTTCTTC. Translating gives CASSLTSGNVEQFF. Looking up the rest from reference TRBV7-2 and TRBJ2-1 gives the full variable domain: GAGVSQSPSNKVTEKGKDVELRCDPISGHTALYWYRQSLGQGLEFLIYFQGNSAPDKSGLPSDRFSAERTGGSVSTLTIQRTQQEDSAVYLCASSLTSGNVEQFFGPGTRLTVL.